The sequence of this T cell receptor beta chain was determined in a study of OX40 agonist ivuxolimab in advanced cancers. Trimming shortened V by 1 base and J by 4 bases, and 14 bases separated the two germline ends. Germline CDR1 SGHDT, CDR2 YYEEEE. This CDR3 is 15 amino acids long. Method: immunoSEQ multiplex PCR; TCRdb's copy keeps in-frame clones and lacks some. The sample lists around 30,000 clones, more than 85% occurring once. This clonotype originated in an adult with an advanced solid tumor such as melanoma, head and neck, liver or kidney cancer. V is TRBV5-6 and J is TRBJ1-2; no clear D gene. Material: CD4+ or CD8+ T cells sorted from blood, obtained in a trial of the OX40 agonist ivuxolimab. Here the CDR3 reads CASSLIRSISYGYTF. The CDR3 nucleotides read TGTGCCAGCAGCTTGATCAGGTCCATTTCCTATGGCTACACCTTC.